This T cell receptor beta chain was recorded in a study of control samples from healthy donors and cancer patients. This CDR3 has 17 amino acids. Germline trimming cut 1 base from V and 7 bases from J; bases unmatched to any gene: 14. Germline V gene lookup returns CDR1 SGHDT and CDR2 YYEEEE. TCRdb's copy holds only in-frame clones and misses some; the assay was immunoSEQ multiplex PCR. This table has about 130,000 clones, 85% to 95% appearing once. The sequence was obtained from an older man with head and neck cancer. V gene TRBV5-6 combines with J gene TRBJ1-2; 9 positions match TRBD1. Sequences were obtained from PBMCs. CDR3 amino acids: CASSLFRQGVPNLGYTF. For the CDR3, the DNA is TGTGCCAGCAGCTTGTTCCGACAGGGGGTACCCAATCTTGGCTACACCTTC.